These T cell receptor beta chains were read from a single sample in a study of graft-versus-host responses after intestinal transplantation. Here immunoSEQ multiplex PCR was the method, and the copy in TCRdb shows in-frame clones only, minus some. The table lists about 15,000 clones, around two thirds of them singletons. The sample in question was ileum tissue, obtained 14 days after transplant. These receptors were collected from a human patient who received an intestinal transplant, so some T cells may come from the graft donor. Each CDR3 is given with its conserved first and last residue. Each record gives: J gene, V gene, clone size, D gene, CDR3 DNA, CDR3 protein. A D gene is named only where the DNA matches it firmly. Expanded clones get a size class; other rows say once, few or many, or leave the size out.

TRBJ2-3,TRBV7-7,.,TRBD1,TGTGCCAGCAGCCGCACCCATACAGGGGAGGATACGCAGTATTTT,CASSRTHTGEDTQYF
TRBJ2-7,TRBV11-2,.,TRBD2,TGTGCCAGCCAGCTTGCGCGGGGGAGCTCCTACGAGCAGTACTTC,CASQLARGSSYEQYF
TRBJ2-3,TRBV29-1,.,TRBD2,TGCAGCGTTGAGACTAGCACGAGAGATACGCAGTATTTT,CSVETSTRDTQYF
TRBJ1-1,TRBV5-6,.,.,TGTGCCAGCAGCCAGGGAGGGGCCACTGAAGCTTTCTTT,CASSQGGATEAFF
TRBJ2-7,TRBV9,.,.,TGTGCCAGCAGCGTACATGGGGACACACACTACGAGCAGTACTTC,CASSVHGDTHYEQYF
TRBJ2-5,TRBV10-3,.,.,TGTGCCATCGGAGGGAGAGGGGAGACCCAGTACTTC,CAIGGRGETQYF
TRBJ2-7,TRBV11-2,.,TRBD1,TGTGCCAGCAGCTGGACAGGGGGCTCCTACGAGCAGTACTTC,CASSWTGGSYEQYF
TRBJ2-2,TRBV5-1,.,.,TGCGCCAGCAATCCTTCGAGGATCACCGGGGAGCTGTTTTTT,CASNPSRITGELFF
TRBJ1-5,TRBV21-1,once,.,TGTGCCACGCCAACCGGGACAGGGAAATGCAGACAGCCCCAGCATTTT,CATPTGTGKCRQPQHF
TRBJ2-3,TRBV9,once,TRBD2,TGTGCCAGCAGCGGGATAGCGGGGCTAAGCACAGATACGCAGTATTTT,CASSGIAGLSTDTQYF
TRBJ2-7,TRBV4-2,few,.,TGTGCCAGCAGCCAAGAGAGGGGGGTCCTCTACGAGCAGTACTTC,CASSQERGVLYEQYF
TRBJ2-2,TRBV19,.,TRBD2,TGTGCCAGTACCACAACTAGGACTAGCGGGTGGCGGGAGCTGTTTTTT,CASTTTRTSGWRELFF
TRBJ2-1,TRBV5-4,.,TRBD2,TGTGCCTACCTCCCTCGGGTAGCGGGGCTCTACAATGAGCAGTTCTTC,CAYLPRVAGLYNEQFF
TRBJ1-6,TRBV5-1,.,.,TGCGCCAGCAGCTTGGAATATAATTCACCCCTCCACTTT,CASSLEYNSPLHF
TRBJ1-1,TRBV11-2,.,.,TGTGCCAGCAGCTTAGTCTCTTACACTGAAGCTTTCTTT,CASSLVSYTEAFF
TRBJ1-1,TRBV5-6,.,.,TGTGCCAGCAGCCCTTGGTCGGTGGCCGGGGACACTGAAGCTTTCTTT,CASSPWSVAGDTEAFF
TRBJ1-2,TRBV27,once,.,TGTGCCAGCACCCAACTCCGGGACCTTAACAAGGCGAACTATGGCTACACCTTC,CASTQLRDLNKANYGYTF
TRBJ2-2,TRBV6-4,.,.,TGTGCCAGCAGTGAGGGGACAACCGGGGAGCTGTTTTTT,CASSEGTTGELFF
TRBJ2-3,TRBV9,.,TRBD2,TGTGCCAGCAGCGTAGGGTCGGGAGGTATCACAGATACGCAGTATTTT,CASSVGSGGITDTQYF
TRBJ1-2,TRBV6-1,.,TRBD1,TGTGCCAGCAGTGCATATAACAGGGGATATGGCTACACCTTC,CASSAYNRGYGYTF
TRBJ2-2,TRBV10-3,.,TRBD2,TGTGCCATCAGTGAGACTAGCGGGAACACCGGGGAGCTGTTTTTT,CAISETSGNTGELFF
TRBJ1-1,TRBV6-5,.,.,TGTGCCAGCAGTTACTGGGGGGAAAACACTGAAGCTTTCTTT,CASSYWGENTEAFF
TRBJ2-7,TRBV10-1,.,.,TGCGCCAGCAGTGACTACGAGCAGTACTTC,CASSDYEQYF
TRBJ2-7,TRBV6-5,.,.,TGTGCCAGCAGTTGGACAGTTGGGTTCGAGCAGTACTTC,CASSWTVGFEQYF
TRBJ2-1,TRBV7-2,.,.,TGTGCCAGCAGCCCCTCTAGGGCTGGGGCAAGATGGAATGAGCAGTTCTTC,CASSPSRAGARWNEQFF
TRBJ1-6,TRBV2,.,.,TGTGCCAGCATAGGCGGGTCTTATAATTCACCCCTCCACTTT,CASIGGSYNSPLHF
TRBJ2-1,TRBV27,.,TRBD2,TGTGCCAGCAGTTGGGGACTAGCGCTCTACAATGAGCAGTTCTTC,CASSWGLALYNEQFF
TRBJ1-1,TRBV25-1,.,.,TGTGCCAGCAGACCTAATTTGGGTATGAGGAAAACTGAAGCTTTCTTT,CASRPNLGMRKTEAFF
TRBJ2-5,TRBV9,.,.,TGTGCCAGCAGCCCTGGGTGGGGCCTGGAGACCCAGTACTTC,CASSPGWGLETQYF
TRBJ2-5,TRBV2,once,TRBD2,TGTGCCAGCAGCGCTAGCGGGGGAATGGAGACCCAGTACTTC,CASSASGGMETQYF
TRBJ2-6,TRBV18,.,.,TGTGCCAGCGCCGCTTATTCTGGGGCCAACGTCCTGACTTTC,CASAAYSGANVLTF
TRBJ2-3,TRBV7-9,.,.,TGTGCCAGCAGCCCAAGCGAAGCCGCCACAGATACGCAGTATTTT,CASSPSEAATDTQYF
TRBJ2-6,TRBV19,.,.,TGTGCCAGTATAGGGTTGAAGAGGGGTCTTTTATACTCTGGGGCCAACGTCCTGACTTTC,CASIGLKRGLLYSGANVLTF
TRBJ1-4,TRBV6-5,.,.,TGTGCCAGCACCTCTGGGGCGGCTAATGAAAAACTGTTTTTT,CASTSGAANEKLFF
TRBJ1-2,TRBV5-4,.,.,TGTGCCAGCAGGCTGACTCTGAACTATGGCTACACCTTC,CASRLTLNYGYTF
TRBJ2-1,TRBV9,.,TRBD2,TGTGCCAGCACGAGCGCGGCGGGGGGGCATAATGAGCAGTTCTTC,CASTSAAGGHNEQFF
TRBJ2-1,TRBV7-8,.,TRBD2,TGTGCCAGCAGCGTAGCGGGGAACTACAATGAGCAGTTCTTC,CASSVAGNYNEQFF
TRBJ2-1,TRBV30,.,.,TGTGCCTGGAGCCACGGCTCCTACAATGAGCAGTTCTTC,CAWSHGSYNEQFF
TRBJ2-3,TRBV9,.,TRBD1,TGTGCCAGCAGCGTAGATGAGGGGGCAACAGATACGCAGTATTTT,CASSVDEGATDTQYF
TRBJ2-7,TRBV7-9,once,.,TGTGCCAGCAGCTTAGCTGGCACAGTCTCTCCCTACGAGCAGTACTTC,CASSLAGTVSPYEQYF
TRBJ1-6,TRBV7-6,.,.,TGTGCCAGCAGCTTAGCAGCGGGAGTTTATAATTCACCCCTCCACTTT,CASSLAAGVYNSPLHF
TRBJ2-5,TRBV29-1,few,TRBD2,TGCAGCGTTGAGGCTCGGGGGGTTGAGACCCAGTACTTC,CSVEARGVETQYF
TRBJ2-7,TRBV30,.,.,TGTGCCTGGAGTGACCCGGGACTCCACTACGAGCAGTACTTC,CAWSDPGLHYEQYF
TRBJ2-5,TRBV6-5,.,TRBD1,TGTGCCAGCAGTTACTCGACAGGGTACCAAGAGACCCAGTACTTC,CASSYSTGYQETQYF
TRBJ1-6,TRBV6-5,few,TRBD1,TGTGCCAGCAGTTACTCGACAGGGACGGGGAATTCACCCCTCCACTTT,CASSYSTGTGNSPLHF
TRBJ1-1,TRBV5-5,.,.,TGTGCCAGCAGCTCACACATGAACATTGAAGCTTTCTTT,CASSSHMNIEAFF
TRBJ1-1,TRBV6-5,few,.,TGTGCCAGCAGTCCCTCGGGGACTGAAGCTTTCTTT,CASSPSGTEAFF
TRBJ2-1,TRBV7-9,.,.,TGTGCCAGCAGCGATCGGTATTATGAGCAGTTCTTC,CASSDRYYEQFF
TRBJ2-1,TRBV11-2,.,.,TGTGCCAGCAGCGCCATGGCACTGTTCAATGAGCAGTTCTTC,CASSAMALFNEQFF
TRBJ1-1,TRBV6-1,.,.,TGTGCCAGCAGTGAAGGGTGGGGGAAGGGGGACACTGAAGCTTTCTTT,CASSEGWGKGDTEAFF
TRBJ2-7,TRBV10-2,.,.,TGCGCCAGCAGTGAACCGGGAAGCCTCTACGAGCAGTACTTC,CASSEPGSLYEQYF
TRBJ2-7,TRBV30,.,TRBD2,TGTGCCTGGAGTCCCGGGGGGATCTCCGAGCAGTACTTC,CAWSPGGISEQYF
TRBJ2-7,TRBV4-1,.,.,TGCGCCAGCAGCCAAGAGTCGAGTCTAGCCTACAACTACGAGCAGTACTTC,CASSQESSLAYNYEQYF
TRBJ2-7,TRBV4-1,.,TRBD2,TGCGCCAGCAGCCACCCTGGACTAGCGGGGGGCTACGAGCAGTACTTC,CASSHPGLAGGYEQYF
TRBJ1-5,TRBV27,.,.,TGTGCCAGCAGTTTCTCGGGCGGCAATCAGCCCCAGCATTTT,CASSFSGGNQPQHF
TRBJ2-2,TRBV13,.,.,TGTGCCAGCAGCCTACATTGGACTAAGAACACCGGGGAGCTGTTTTTT,CASSLHWTKNTGELFF
TRBJ1-5,TRBV2,.,TRBD1,TGTGCCAGCAGGGGATCGGGACAGGGGTACCCCAATCAGCCCCAGCATTTT,CASRGSGQGYPNQPQHF
TRBJ1-5,TRBV5-5,.,.,TGTGCCAGCAGCTTGGGACCGATAAGAAGCAATCAGCCCCAGCATTTT,CASSLGPIRSNQPQHF
TRBJ1-4,TRBV9,.,.,TGTGCCAGCAGCGCCCACAGGGAGGAGGAAAAACTGTTTTTT,CASSAHREEEKLFF
TRBJ2-7,TRBV10-2,.,.,TGCGCCAGCAGTGAGATCCCGGACTCCTACGAGCAGTACTTC,CASSEIPDSYEQYF